This entry is about one TCR beta chain. What it binds is unknown. These data originate in a study of T cells after yellow fever vaccination. Study background: Preparation used SMART-Seq v4 Ultra Low Input for the low-cell-number fractions. Study-wide points: Clones that expanded after primary vaccination mostly reappeared after the booster (roughly 95% CD4, approximately 89% CD8).

TCRdb recomputed calls from the 5' RACE reads with MiXCR, one row per CDR3 protein. The data show some 670,000 distinct CDR3 sequences, with 9% to 15% seen just once and about 16% held by the top ten. There are 13 residues in the CDR3. CDR1 is DFQATT, CDR2 SNEGSKA, per germline (reference sequence). Trimming stripped 6 bases from V and 4 bases from J, with 15 bases between. The chain links TRBV20-1 to TRBJ1-2; a possible D gene is TRBD1 (5 bases). This specimen was PBMCs, taken on the day of the yellow fever booster vaccination. The receptor was derived from a young man who received the YFV17D yellow fever vaccine. The CDR3 region is CSARVSGGYGYTF. For the CDR3, the DNA is TGCAGTGCCAGGGTATCCGGAGGCTATGGCTACACCTTC.